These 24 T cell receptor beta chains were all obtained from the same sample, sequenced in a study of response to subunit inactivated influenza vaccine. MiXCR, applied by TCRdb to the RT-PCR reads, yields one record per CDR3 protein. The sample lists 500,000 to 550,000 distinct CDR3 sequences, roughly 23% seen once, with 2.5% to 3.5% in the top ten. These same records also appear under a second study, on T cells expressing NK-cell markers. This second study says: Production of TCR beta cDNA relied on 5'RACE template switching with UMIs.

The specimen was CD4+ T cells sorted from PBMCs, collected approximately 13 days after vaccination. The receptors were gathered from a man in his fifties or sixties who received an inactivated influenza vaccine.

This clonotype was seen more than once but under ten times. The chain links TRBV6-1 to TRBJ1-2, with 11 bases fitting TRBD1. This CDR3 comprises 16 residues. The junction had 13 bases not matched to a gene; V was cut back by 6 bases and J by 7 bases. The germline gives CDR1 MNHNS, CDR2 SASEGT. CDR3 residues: CASRRGQGARRGGYTF. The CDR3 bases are TGTGCCAGCAGAAGAGGACAGGGGGCAAGAAGAGGTGGCTACACCTTC.

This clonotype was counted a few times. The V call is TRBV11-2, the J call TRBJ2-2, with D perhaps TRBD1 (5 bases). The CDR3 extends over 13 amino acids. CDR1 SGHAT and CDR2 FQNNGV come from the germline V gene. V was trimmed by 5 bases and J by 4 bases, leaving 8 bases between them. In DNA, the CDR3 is TGTGCCAGCAGCCAAGACAGCACCGGGGAGCTGTTTTTT. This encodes CASSQDSTGELFF.

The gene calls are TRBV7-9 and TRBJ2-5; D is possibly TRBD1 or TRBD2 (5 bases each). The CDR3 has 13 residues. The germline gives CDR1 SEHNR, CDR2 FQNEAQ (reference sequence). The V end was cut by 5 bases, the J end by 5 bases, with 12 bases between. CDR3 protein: CASSRDVSETQYF. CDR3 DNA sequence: TGTGCCAGCAGCCGGGACGTTTCTGAGACCCAGTACTTC.

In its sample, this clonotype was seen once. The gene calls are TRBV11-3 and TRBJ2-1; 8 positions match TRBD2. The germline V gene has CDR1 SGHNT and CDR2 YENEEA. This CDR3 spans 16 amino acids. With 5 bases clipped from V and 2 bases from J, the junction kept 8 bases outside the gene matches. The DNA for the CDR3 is TGTGCCAGCAGCAACCCGGGACTAGTCCCCTACAATGAGCAGTTCTTC. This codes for CASSNPGLVPYNEQFF.

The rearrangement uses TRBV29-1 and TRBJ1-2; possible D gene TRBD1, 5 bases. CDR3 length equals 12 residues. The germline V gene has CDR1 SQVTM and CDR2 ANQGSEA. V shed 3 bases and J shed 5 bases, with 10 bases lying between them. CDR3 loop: CSVDRGTYGYTF. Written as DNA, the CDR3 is TGCAGCGTTGACCGGGGGACTTATGGCTACACCTTC.

CDR3 amino acids: CATSRELAGTEQFF. CDR3 coding DNA: TGTGCCACCAGCAGAGAACTAGCGGGGACTGAGCAGTTCTTC. This chain links TRBV15 with TRBJ2-1, with 10 bases identical to TRBD2. The germline V gene encodes CDR1 LNHNV and CDR2 YYDKDF (reference sequence). The CDR3 contains 14 residues. The ends lost 0 bases at V and 9 bases at J; junction bases unmatched: 2.

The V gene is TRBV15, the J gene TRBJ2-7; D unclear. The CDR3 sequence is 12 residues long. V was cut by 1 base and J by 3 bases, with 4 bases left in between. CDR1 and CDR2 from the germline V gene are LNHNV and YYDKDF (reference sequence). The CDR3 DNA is TGTGCCACCAGCAGAGTCCACTACGAGCAGTACTTC. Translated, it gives CATSRVHYEQYF.

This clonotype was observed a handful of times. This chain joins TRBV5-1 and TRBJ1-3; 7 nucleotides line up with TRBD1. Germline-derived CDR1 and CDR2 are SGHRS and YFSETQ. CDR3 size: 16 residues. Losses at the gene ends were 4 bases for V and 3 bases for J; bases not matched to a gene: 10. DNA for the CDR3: TGCGCCAGCAGCGAAACTACGACAGGGCTTGGAAACACCATATATTTT. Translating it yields CASSETTTGLGNTIYF.

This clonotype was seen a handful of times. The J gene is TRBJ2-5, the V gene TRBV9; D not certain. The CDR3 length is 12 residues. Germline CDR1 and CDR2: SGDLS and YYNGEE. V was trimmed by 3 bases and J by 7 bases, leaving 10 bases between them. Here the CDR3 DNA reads TGTGCCAGCAGCGCCGAGCCGGGGACCCAGTACTTC. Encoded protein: CASSAEPGTQYF.

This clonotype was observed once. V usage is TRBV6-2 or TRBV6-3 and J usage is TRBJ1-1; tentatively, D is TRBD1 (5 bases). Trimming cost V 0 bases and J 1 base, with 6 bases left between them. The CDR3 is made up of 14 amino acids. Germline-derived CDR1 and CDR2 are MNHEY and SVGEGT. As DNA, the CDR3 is TGTGCCAGCAGTTACTCGGACAAGAACACTGAAGCTTTCTTT. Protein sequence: CASSYSDKNTEAFF.

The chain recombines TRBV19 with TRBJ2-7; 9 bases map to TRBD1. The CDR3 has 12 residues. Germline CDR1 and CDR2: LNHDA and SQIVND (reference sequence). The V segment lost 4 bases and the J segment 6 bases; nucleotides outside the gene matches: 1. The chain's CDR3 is CASSRTGVEQYF. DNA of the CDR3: TGTGCCAGTAGTAGGACAGGGGTCGAGCAGTACTTC.

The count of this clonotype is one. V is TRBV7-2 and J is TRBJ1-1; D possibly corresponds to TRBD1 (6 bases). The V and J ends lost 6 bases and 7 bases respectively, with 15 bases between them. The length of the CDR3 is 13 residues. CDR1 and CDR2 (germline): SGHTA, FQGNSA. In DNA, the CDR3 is TGTGCCAGCAGGATCCCTGGGGGCGTTGAAGCTTTCTTT. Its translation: CASRIPGGVEAFF.

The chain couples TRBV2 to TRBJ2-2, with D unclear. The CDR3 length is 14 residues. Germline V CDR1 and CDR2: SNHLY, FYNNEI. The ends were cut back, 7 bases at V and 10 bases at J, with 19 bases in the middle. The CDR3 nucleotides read TGTGCCAGCACCCCCGCCCTGAGTTCGGCGGAGCTGTTTTTT. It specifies CASTPALSSAELFF.

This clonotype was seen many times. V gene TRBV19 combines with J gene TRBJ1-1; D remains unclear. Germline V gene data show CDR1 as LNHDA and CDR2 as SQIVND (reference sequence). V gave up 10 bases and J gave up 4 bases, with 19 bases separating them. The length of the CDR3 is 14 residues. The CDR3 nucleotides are TGTGCCACCTCTTACGGCTCTTCAAGCACTGAAGCTTTCTTT. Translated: CATSYGSSSTEAFF. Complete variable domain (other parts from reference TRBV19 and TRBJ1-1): DGGITQSPKYLFRKEGQNVTLSCEQNLNHDAMYWYRQDPGQGLRLIYYSQIVNDFQKGDIAEGYSVSREKKESFPLTVTSAQKNPTAFYLCATSYGSSSTEAFFGQGTRLTVV.

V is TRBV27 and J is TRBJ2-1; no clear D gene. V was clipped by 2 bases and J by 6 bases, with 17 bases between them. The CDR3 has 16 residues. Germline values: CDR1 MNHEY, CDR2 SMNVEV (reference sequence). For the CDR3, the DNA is TGTGCCAGCAGTTTAAGGCAGACCCCTGCCTTCAATGAGCAGTTCTTC. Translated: CASSLRQTPAFNEQFF.

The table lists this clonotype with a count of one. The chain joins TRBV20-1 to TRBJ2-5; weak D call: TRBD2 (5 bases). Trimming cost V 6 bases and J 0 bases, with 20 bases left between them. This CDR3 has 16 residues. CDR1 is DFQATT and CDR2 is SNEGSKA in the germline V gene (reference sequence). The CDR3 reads CSARAGGGWYQETQYF. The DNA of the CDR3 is TGCAGTGCCCGGGCGGGTGGAGGCTGGTACCAAGAGACCCAGTACTTC.

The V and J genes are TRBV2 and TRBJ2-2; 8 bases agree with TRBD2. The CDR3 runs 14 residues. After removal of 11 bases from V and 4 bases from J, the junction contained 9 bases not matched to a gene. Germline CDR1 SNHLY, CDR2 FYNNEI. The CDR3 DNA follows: TGTGCCGGAGCCGGGACTAGATCCACCGGGGAGCTGTTTTTT. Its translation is CAGAGTRSTGELFF.

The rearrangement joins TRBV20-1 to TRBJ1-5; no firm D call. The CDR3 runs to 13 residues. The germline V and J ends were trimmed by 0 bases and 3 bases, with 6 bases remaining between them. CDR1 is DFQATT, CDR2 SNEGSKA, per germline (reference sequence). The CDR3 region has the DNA TGCAGTGCTAGAGAACAGTACAATCAGCCCCAGCATTTT. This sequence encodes CSAREQYNQPQHF.

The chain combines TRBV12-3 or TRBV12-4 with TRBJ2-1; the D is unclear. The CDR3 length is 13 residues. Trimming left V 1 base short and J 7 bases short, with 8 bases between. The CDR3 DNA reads TGTGCCAGCAGTTTAGGCCGGTGGAATGAGCAGTTCTTC. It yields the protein CASSLGRWNEQFF.

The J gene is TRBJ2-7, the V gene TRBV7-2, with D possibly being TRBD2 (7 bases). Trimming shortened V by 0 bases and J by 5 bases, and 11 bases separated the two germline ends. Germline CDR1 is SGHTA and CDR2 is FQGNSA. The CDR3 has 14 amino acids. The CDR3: CASSLAGGPDEQYF. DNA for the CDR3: TGTGCCAGCAGCTTAGCGGGGGGGCCTGACGAGCAGTACTTC.

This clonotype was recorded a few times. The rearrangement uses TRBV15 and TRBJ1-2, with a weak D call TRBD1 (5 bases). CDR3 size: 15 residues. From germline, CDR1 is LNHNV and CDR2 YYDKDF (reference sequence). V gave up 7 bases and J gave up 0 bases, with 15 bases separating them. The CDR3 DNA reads TGTGCCACCAAAGAAGACAGAACTACTAACTATGGCTACACCTTC. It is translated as CATKEDRTTNYGYTF.

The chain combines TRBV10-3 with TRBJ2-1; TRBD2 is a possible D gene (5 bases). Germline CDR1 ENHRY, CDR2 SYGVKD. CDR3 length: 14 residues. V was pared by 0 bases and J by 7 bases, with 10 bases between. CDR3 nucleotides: TGTGCCATCAGTGAGTCCCCGGGGTTGAATGAGCAGTTCTTC. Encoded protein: CAISESPGLNEQFF.

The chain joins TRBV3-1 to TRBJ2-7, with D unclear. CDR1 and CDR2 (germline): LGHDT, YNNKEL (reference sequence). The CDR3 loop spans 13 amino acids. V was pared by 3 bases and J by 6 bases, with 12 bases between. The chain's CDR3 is CASSQGLTREQYF. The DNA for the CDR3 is TGTGCCAGCAGCCAGGGTTTAACTCGCGAGCAGTACTTC.

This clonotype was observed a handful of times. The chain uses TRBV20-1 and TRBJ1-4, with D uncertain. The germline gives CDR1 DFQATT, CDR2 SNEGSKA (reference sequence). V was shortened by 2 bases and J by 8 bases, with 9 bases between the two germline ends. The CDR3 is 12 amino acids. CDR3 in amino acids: CSARTRGEKLFF. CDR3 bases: TGCAGTGCTAGAACACGAGGGGAAAAACTGTTTTTT.